This record concerns one T cell receptor beta chain sequence. In its sample, this clonotype was seen many times. The antigen this receptor binds is unknown. No much larger clonotype is one base removed from it; base qualities were not supplied. Ficoll-Paque density gradient centrifugation was used to isolate PBMCs. The CDR3 starts with the cysteine, ends with the phenylalanine, and has 14 residues. The retained sequence is limited to the CDR3, 42 bases, with the frame set at the first base. V and J lose 4 bases and 6 bases, and a span of 17 bases separates them. The germline V gene (reference sequence) supplies CDR1 SGHKS and CDR2 YYEKEE. The data belong to a study of T-cell memory formation after mild COVID-19 (dated by TCRdb to 2020 to 2022). With regard to the full study: TCR sequence clusters from the two donors were largely donor specific. Two young, previously healthy adult volunteers made up the cohort, one male and one female. Longitudinal TCRalpha and TCRbeta repertoire sequencing tracked T-cell clones expanding and contracting after mild COVID-19 in two donors. Overall results and qualifications from the work: Whether the second-wave clones peaking on day 37 were SARS-CoV-2 specific was not confirmed. Balanced CD4/CD8 phenotypes were observed for clones contracting from day 15 to 85, whereas a bias towards CD4+ was observed for a second wave of clones expanding from day 15 to 37. Some responding clones were detected in pre-infection memory, suggesting pre-existing cross-reactive memory T cells joined the SARS-CoV-2 response. Only a couple of mild cases were covered by the study, and larger cohorts that include severe cases with pre-infection samples were considered necessary. Contracting CD4+ clones turned up mainly in the CM and EM memory subsets, whereas EMRA was where CD8+ clones were enriched.

The sample was run on an Illumina NovaSeq 6000. TCRalpha and TCRbeta cDNA libraries were built by 5'RACE with constant-segment primers, adding sample barcodes and unique molecular identifiers. Trizol reagent was used to extract RNA from every sample. Libraries were amplified in two PCR steps, with a second sample barcode and Illumina TruSeq adapters added in the second step. The libraries were sequenced on an Illumina NovaSeq using 2 x 150 bp paired-end reads. Processing in the source paper ran as follows. Demultiplexing of reads and collapsing into UMI-guided consensus sequences were performed with migec v1.2.7. Using mixcr v2.1.11, UMI consensuses were aligned to TRA and TRB V and J templates and then assembled into clonotypes. A clonotype was counted as expanded or contracted only if both edgeR and NoisET called the change significant, with noise models trained on biological replicates. For edgeR calls, a false discovery rate-adjusted p below 0.01 and a log2 fold-change threshold of 1 were applied. As an exploratory analysis of dynamics, max-normalized trajectories of the 1000 most abundant clonotypes were examined with PCA combined with hierarchical clustering. Separately sequenced CD4+ and CD8+ repertoires were used to assign a CD4 or CD8 phenotype to each responding clone. TCRdb ran its own pipeline on the public reads, namely fastp trimming at Q25 and MiXCR clone calling, and kept in-frame beta chains. CDR3 protein duplicates are merged, each entry listing the most common genes and DNA. TCRdb's processing, not the authors', yielded these V and J calls. A total of 400,000 or so distinct CDR3 sequences appear in this sample, 15% to 25% of them only once. Roughly 8% of the sample goes to the ten largest clones.

Sequencing was carried out using PBMCs or a T cell subset sorted from them (not recorded which). The sequence derives from an adult woman who had mild COVID-19 (a few samples of this study predate the infection). The sample titles of this study are shuffled in the database, so cell type and time point are left out; the donor was told from shared clones. The chain is assembled from TRBV5-5 and TRBJ2-7, with a weak D call of TRBD1 (5 bases match). The DNA sequence follows: TGTGCCAGCAGCCCAACAGGAATGGGGTTCGAGCAGTACTTC. Its coded protein is CASSPTGMGFEQYF. The variable domain in full, with residues beyond the CDR3 obtained from the reference TRBV5-5 and TRBJ2-7 genes, is DAGVTQSPTHLIKTRGQQVTLRCSPISGHKSVSWYQQVLGQGPQFIFQYYEKEERGRGNFPDRFSARQFPNYSSELNVNALLLGDSALYLCASSPTGMGFEQYFGPGTRLTVT.